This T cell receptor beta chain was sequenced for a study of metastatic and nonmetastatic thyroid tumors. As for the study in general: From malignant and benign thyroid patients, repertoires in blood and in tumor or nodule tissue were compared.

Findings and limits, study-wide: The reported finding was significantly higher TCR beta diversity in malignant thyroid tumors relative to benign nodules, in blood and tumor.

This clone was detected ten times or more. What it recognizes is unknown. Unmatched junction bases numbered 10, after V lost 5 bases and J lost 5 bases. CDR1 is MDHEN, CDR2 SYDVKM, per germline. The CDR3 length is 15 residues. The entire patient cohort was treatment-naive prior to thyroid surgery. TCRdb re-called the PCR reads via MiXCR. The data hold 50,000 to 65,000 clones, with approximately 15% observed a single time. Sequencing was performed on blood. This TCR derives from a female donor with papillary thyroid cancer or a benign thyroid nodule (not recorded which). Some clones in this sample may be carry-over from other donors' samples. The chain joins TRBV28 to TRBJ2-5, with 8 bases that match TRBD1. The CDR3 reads CASSPGAGGKETQYF. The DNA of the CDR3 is TGTGCCAGCAGTCCCGGGGCAGGGGGCAAGGAGACCCAGTACTTC.